A single sample is the source of the 11 T cell receptor beta chains below, sequenced in a study of control samples from healthy donors and cancer patients. Sequenced by immunoSEQ multiplex PCR; TCRdb stores in-frame clones only, minus some. Of about 100,000 clones listed, almost 90% were seen once; the top ten hold approximately 14%. Sequenced material: blood. These receptors all come from a man under 40 in good health.

V is TRBV19 and J is TRBJ1-4; D is undetermined. CDR1 and CDR2 from the germline V gene are LNHDA and SQIVND (reference sequence). With 6 bases removed from V and 6 bases from J, the gap between germline ends came to 20 bases. The CDR3 has 16 residues. In nucleotides, the CDR3 is TGTGCCAGTAGCCATTCAGCGTTGGGAATGGATGAAAAACTGTTTTTT. This codes for CASSHSALGMDEKLFF.

This chain uses TRBV3-1 (or the pseudogene TRBV3-2) with TRBJ2-2; D remains unclear. This CDR3 contains 14 residues. The germline CDR1 and CDR2 sequences are LGHDT and YNNKEL (reference sequence). The V gene lost 8 bases and the J gene lost 7 bases, with 17 bases spanning the gap. This CDR3 is CASQKPQTDGELFF. In DNA form, the CDR3 reads TGTGCCAGCCAAAAACCTCAAACCGACGGGGAGCTGTTTTTT.

This clone has only one observation. The chain combines TRBV27 with TRBJ2-7; D call uncertain. Trimming removed 8 bases from V and 6 bases from J, with 14 bases in between. This CDR3 is built from 12 residues. Germline V gives CDR1 MNHEY, CDR2 SMNVEV (reference sequence). CDR3 coding DNA: TGTGCCAGCGGGTTGATACCCCCCGAGCAGTACTTC. This gives the protein CASGLIPPEQYF.

The CDR3 spells CSVWAGTNNQPQHF. The CDR3 DNA sequence: TGCAGCGTTTGGGCAGGGACGAACAATCAGCCCCAGCATTTT. The chain couples TRBV29-1 to TRBJ1-5, with D tentatively TRBD1 (5 bases). The CDR3 is 14 amino acids. Germline V gene data show CDR1 as SQVTM and CDR2 as ANQGSEA. The germline V and J ends were trimmed by 5 bases and 3 bases, with 14 bases remaining between them.

The chain recombines TRBV28 with TRBJ2-2, with a possible D match to TRBD2 (6 bases). V dropped 2 bases and J dropped 5 bases, with 12 bases sitting between them. The V gene's germline CDR1 is MDHEN and CDR2 SYDVKM. The CDR3 contains 15 residues. This CDR3 is CASSLGTYLTGELFF. CDR3 DNA: TGTGCCAGCAGTTTAGGGACTTACTTAACCGGGGAGCTGTTTTTT.

The chain employs TRBV9 and TRBJ1-6; D may be TRBD1 (5 bases). The CDR3 covers 14 residues. Germline V gene sequence: CDR1 SGDLS, CDR2 YYNGEE. V was pared by 0 bases and J by 6 bases, with 7 bases between. CDR3 in amino acids: CASSVEQANSPLHF. CDR3 DNA sequence: TGTGCCAGCAGCGTAGAACAGGCTAATTCACCCCTCCACTTT. Based on the CDR3 plus reference TRBV9 and TRBJ1-6, the full variable domain is DSGVTQTPKHLITATGQRVTLRCSPRSGDLSVYWYQQSLDQGLQFLIQYYNGEERAKGNILERFSAQQFPDLHSELNLSSLELGDSALYFCASSVEQANSPLHFGNGTRLTVT.

This chain links TRBV24-1 with TRBJ2-2, with TRBD2 as a possible D gene (7 bases). The CDR3 is 14 residues long. Trimming cost V 9 bases and J 2 bases, with 12 bases left between them. Germline assignment: CDR1 KGHDR and CDR2 SFDVKD. The CDR3 DNA follows: TGTGCCACCGACGCGGGGGCCAACACCGGGGAGCTGTTTTTT. It codes for CATDAGANTGELFF.

The J gene is TRBJ1-1, the V gene TRBV7-9; 10 nucleotides match TRBD1. The germline V gene encodes CDR1 SEHNR and CDR2 FQNEAQ (reference sequence). This CDR3 has 16 amino acids. V was pared by 1 base and J by 8 bases, with 10 bases of the junction left unmatched. CDR3 sequence reads: CASSLGGRQGASEAFF. DNA for the CDR3: TGTGCCAGCAGCTTAGGAGGTCGACAGGGGGCATCAGAAGCTTTCTTT.

This chain joins TRBV2 and TRBJ1-4, with D maybe TRBD1 (5 bases). Deletions cut 6 bases from V and 1 base from J, with 15 bases between. Germline V gene lookup returns CDR1 SNHLY and CDR2 FYNNEI. The CDR3 totals 16 residues. CDR3 nucleotides: TGTGCCAGCAGGATCAGGGTACGGCTAACTAATGAAAAACTGTTTTTT. Translated: CASRIRVRLTNEKLFF.

This clone was seen only once. V usage is TRBV18 and J usage is TRBJ2-5; 9 bases match TRBD2. Germline V lookup: CDR1 KGHSH, CDR2 LQKENI. V gave up 4 bases and J gave up 2 bases; unmatched junction bases: 11. The CDR3 is made up of 17 amino acids. Here the CDR3 reads CASSLIPRLAEQETQYF. CDR3 sequence (DNA): TGTGCCAGCTCACTAATACCGCGACTAGCGGAACAAGAGACCCAGTACTTC.

The chain uses TRBV7-2 and TRBJ2-3; 9 nucleotides agree with TRBD1. The germline CDR1 and CDR2 sequences are SGHTA and FQGNSA. The V gene end was trimmed by 5 bases and the J gene end by 3 bases; junction bases not matched to a gene: 6. CDR3 size: 15 residues. The CDR3 loop is CASSPDRGLTDTQYF. The CDR3, as DNA: TGTGCCAGCAGCCCCGACAGGGGGTTGACAGATACGCAGTATTTT.